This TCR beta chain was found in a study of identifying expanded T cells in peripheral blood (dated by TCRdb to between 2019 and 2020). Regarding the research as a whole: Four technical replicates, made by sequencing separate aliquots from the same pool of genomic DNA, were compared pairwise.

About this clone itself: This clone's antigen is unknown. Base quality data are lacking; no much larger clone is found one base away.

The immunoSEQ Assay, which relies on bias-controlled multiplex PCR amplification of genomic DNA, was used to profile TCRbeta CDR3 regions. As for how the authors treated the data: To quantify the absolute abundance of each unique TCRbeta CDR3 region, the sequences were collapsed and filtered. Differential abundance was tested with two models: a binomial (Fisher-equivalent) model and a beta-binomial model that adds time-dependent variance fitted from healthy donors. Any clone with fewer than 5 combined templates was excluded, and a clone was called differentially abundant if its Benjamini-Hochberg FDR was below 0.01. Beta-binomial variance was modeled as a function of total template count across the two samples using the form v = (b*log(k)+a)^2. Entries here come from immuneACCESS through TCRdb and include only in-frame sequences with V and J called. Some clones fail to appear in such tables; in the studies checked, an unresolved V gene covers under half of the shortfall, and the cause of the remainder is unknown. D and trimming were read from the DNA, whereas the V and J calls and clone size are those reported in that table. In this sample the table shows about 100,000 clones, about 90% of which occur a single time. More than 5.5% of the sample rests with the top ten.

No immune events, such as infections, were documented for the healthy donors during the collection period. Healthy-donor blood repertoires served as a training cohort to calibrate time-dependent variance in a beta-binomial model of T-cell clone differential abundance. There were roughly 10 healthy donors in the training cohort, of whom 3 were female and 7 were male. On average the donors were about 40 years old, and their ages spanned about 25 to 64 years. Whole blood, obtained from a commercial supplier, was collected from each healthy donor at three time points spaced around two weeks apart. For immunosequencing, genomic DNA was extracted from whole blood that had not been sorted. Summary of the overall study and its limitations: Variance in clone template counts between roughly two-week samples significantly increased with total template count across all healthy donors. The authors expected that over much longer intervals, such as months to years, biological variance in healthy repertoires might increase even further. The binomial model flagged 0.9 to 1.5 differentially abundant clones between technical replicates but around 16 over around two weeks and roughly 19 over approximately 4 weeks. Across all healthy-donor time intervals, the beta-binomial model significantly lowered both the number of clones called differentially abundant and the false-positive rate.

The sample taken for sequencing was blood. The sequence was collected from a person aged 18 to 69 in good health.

The CDR3 protein is CASSFGRLEKLFF. The bases are TGTGCCAGCAGCTTCGGCCGTCTTGAAAAACTGTTTTTT. The receptor chain draws on TRBV5-6 and TRBJ1-4, with the identity of the D gene unclear. CDR3 length: 13 amino acids, cysteine to phenylalanine. Only the CDR3 portion is preserved as DNA: 39 bases, with reading frame beginning at the first base. Taken from the germline V gene, the CDR1 and CDR2 loops are SGHDT and YYEEEE. V is pared back by 2 bases and J by 7 bases, with 9 bases lying between the germline termini. The entire variable domain, with the stretches around the CDR3 drawn from the reference TRBV5-6 and TRBJ1-4 proteins, is DAGVTQSPTHLIKTRGQQVTLRCSPKSGHDTVSWYQQALGQGPQFIFQYYEEEERQRGNFPDRFSGHQFPNYSSELNVNALLLGDSALYLCASSFGRLEKLFFGSGTQLSVL.